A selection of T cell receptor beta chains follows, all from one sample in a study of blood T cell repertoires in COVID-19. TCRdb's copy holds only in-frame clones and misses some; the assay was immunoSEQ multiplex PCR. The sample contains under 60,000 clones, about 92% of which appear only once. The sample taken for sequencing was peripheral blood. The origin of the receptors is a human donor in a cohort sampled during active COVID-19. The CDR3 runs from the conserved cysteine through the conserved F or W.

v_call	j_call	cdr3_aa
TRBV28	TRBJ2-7	CASLGTGPREQYF
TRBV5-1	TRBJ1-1	CASSLTGTGMNTEAFF
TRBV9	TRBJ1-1	CASSVGRGRKTEAFF
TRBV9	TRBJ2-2	CASSGGQGGTGELFF
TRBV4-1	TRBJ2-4	CASSQDSASGIAKNIQYF
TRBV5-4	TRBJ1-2	CASSSKLEGYGYTF
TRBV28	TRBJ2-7	CATRSGYSGSDEQYF
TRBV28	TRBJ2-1	CASSLEFRAGSSYNEQFF
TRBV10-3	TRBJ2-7	CAATLGGGPSYEQYF
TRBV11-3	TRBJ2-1	CASSKAGDIDNEQFF
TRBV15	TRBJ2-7	CATALSAGPSYEQYF
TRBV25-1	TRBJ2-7	CASSWTGITYEQYF
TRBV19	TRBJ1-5	CASSPWTGADQPQHF
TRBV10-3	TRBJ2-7	CAISEGGGPQLIEQYF
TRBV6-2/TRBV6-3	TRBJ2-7	CASSSDRTYEQYF
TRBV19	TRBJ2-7	CASSTEDSSYEQYF
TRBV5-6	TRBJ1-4	CASSRQGGRGEKLFF
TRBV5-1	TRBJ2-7	CASSLGQGGVYEQYF
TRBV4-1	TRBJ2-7	CASSQGFGTSGSYEQYF
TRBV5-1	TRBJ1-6	CASSRDYNSPLHF
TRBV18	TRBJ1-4	CASSPLDRVGGKLFF
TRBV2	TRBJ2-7	CASSPTSGKYEQYF
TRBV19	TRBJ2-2	CASSIWRGGSTGELFF
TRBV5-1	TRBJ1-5	CASSQGPAGQPQHF
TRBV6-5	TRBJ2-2	CAISVRATGELFF
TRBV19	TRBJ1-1	CASSMYPGGPGAEAFF
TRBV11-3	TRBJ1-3	CASSLPSSGNTIYF
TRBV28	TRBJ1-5	CASRRTWGRKGGGYQPQHF
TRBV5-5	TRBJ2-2	CASSLSGELFF
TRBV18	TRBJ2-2	CASSPPKTGGHGELFF
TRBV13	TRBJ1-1	CASSLQGWVANTEAFF
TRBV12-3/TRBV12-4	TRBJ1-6	CASRVGASPLHF
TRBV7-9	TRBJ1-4	CASSLEPQGSEKLFF
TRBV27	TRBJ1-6	CASSLSVRGHNSPLHF
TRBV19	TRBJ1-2	CASSIQREGYTF
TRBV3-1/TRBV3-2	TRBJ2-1	CASSQESSGKLNEQFF
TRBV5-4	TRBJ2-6	CASSPSHSGANVLTF
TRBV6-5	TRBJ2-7	CASSSRYFEQYF
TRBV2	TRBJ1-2	CASSIARFDYGYTF
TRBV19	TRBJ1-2	CASSPRQGADYGYTF